The rows below give T cell receptor beta chains drawn from one sample of a study of human T cells and chemical hapten exposure. TCRdb called the RACE reads again in MiXCR, with one record for every CDR3 protein. The sample gives roughly 100,000 distinct CDR3 sequences, about 8.9% of which show up once; roughly 4% is in the top ten. Sample: whole blood, taken in connection with sensitization to the hapten diphenylcyclopropenone (DPC). These receptors all stem from a woman in her forties with alopecia areata. Some clones in this sample may be carry-over from other donors' samples. Both conserved end residues are part of each CDR3. Fields, in order: J gene, V gene, D gene, clone size, CDR3 protein, CDR3 DNA. D genes are given only for firm matches. Only part of the rows carry a size: once, few, many, or a class if the clone is expanded.

>TRBJ2-5|TRBV6-2/TRBV6-3|NA|few
CASSFGGVVQETQYF
TGTGCCAGCAGTTTCGGCGGGGTTGTTCAAGAGACCCAGTACTTC
>TRBJ1-2|TRBV6-5|NA|many
CASSYGVGANYGYTF
TGTGCCAGCAGTTACGGGGTAGGGGCCAACTATGGCTACACCTTC
>TRBJ2-7|TRBV11-2|NA|many
CASSLAAGYTYEQYF
TGTGCCAGCAGCTTAGCCGCGGGGTATACCTACGAGCAGTACTTC
>TRBJ2-7|TRBV28|NA|many
CATGTEQYF
TGTGCCACAGGGACGGAGCAGTACTTC
>TRBJ1-4|TRBV14|NA|many
CASSHGSRRATNEKLFF
TGTGCCAGCAGCCATGGCAGCCGACGGGCAACTAATGAAAAACTGTTTTTT
>TRBJ2-2|TRBV4-3|NA|few
CASSQDIRFPGELFF
TGCGCCAGCAGCCAAGATATTCGGTTTCCCGGGGAGCTGTTTTTT
>TRBJ2-7|TRBV30|TRBD2|NA
CAWRGAGTSGPYEQYF
TGTGCCTGGAGAGGGGCTGGAACTAGCGGCCCCTACGAGCAGTACTTC
>TRBJ2-4|TRBV5-4|TRBD1|few
CASSSQGQLAKNIQYF
TGTGCCAGCAGCTCGCAGGGACAGCTAGCCAAAAACATTCAGTACTTC
>TRBJ1-1|TRBV25-1|NA|NA
CASGSVVGEAFF
TGTGCCAGCGGATCGGTTGTCGGTGAAGCTTTCTTT
>TRBJ2-7|TRBV7-2|NA|few
CASSFSGFSSYEQYF
TGTGCCAGCAGCTTCTCAGGGTTCTCCTCCTACGAGCAGTACTTC
>TRBJ2-2|TRBV12-3/TRBV12-4|TRBD1|many
CASSMGQGTNTGELFF
TGTGCCAGCAGTATGGGACAGGGAACGAACACCGGGGAGCTGTTTTTT
>TRBJ1-2|TRBV24-1|TRBD1|few
CATSGQGTPHADTF
TGTGCCACCAGTGGACAGGGGACGCCGCACGCCGACACCTTC
>TRBJ1-2|TRBV29-1|NA|many
CSADTQNYGYTF
TGCAGCGCGGACACTCAGAACTATGGCTACACCTTC
>TRBJ1-2|TRBV2|NA|NA
CASSETGPFYGYTF
TGTGCCAGCAGTGAGACAGGCCCTTTCTATGGCTACACCTTC
>TRBJ1-2|TRBV9|TRBD1|many
CASSERDRGYGYTF
TGTGCCAGCAGCGAGAGGGACAGGGGCTATGGCTACACCTTC
>TRBJ2-7|TRBV5-1|NA|many
CASSWGTDTYEQYF
TGCGCCAGCAGCTGGGGGACTGATACCTACGAGCAGTACTTC
>TRBJ2-5|TRBV20-1|NA|few
CSARRELGETQYF
TGCAGTGCTAGACGGGAACTTGGAGAGACCCAGTACTTC
>TRBJ1-4|TRBV28|NA|NA
CASSLDLTEPTNEKLFF
TGTGCCAGCAGTTTAGACCTCACTGAGCCAACTAATGAAAAACTGTTTTTT
>TRBJ1-1|TRBV7-3|NA|NA
CASSSAGFQTEAFF
TGTGCCAGCAGCTCCGCGGGCTTTCAAACTGAAGCTTTCTTT
>TRBJ1-4|TRBV18|TRBD1|few
CASSRQGPGANEKLFF
TGTGCCAGCTCACGACAGGGCCCTGGGGCTAATGAAAAACTGTTTTTT
>TRBJ2-7|TRBV5-1|NA|many
CASRPRPAHSYEQYF
TGCGCCAGCCGGCCACGACCCGCGCATTCCTACGAGCAGTACTTC
>TRBJ1-1|TRBV29-1|TRBD1|few
CSVERDRGTEAFF
TGCAGCGTTGAAAGGGACAGGGGAACTGAAGCTTTCTTT
>TRBJ1-2|TRBV7-6|NA|few
CASSWGGGSANYGYTF
TGTGCCAGCAGCTGGGGGGGTGGTTCCGCTAACTATGGCTACACCTTC
>TRBJ1-1|TRBV7-2|TRBD1|many
CASSLSGTVNTEAFF
TGTGCCAGCAGCCTCTCCGGGACAGTGAACACTGAAGCTTTCTTT
>TRBJ2-1|TRBV28|TRBD1|few
CASRPGQSYNEQFF
TGTGCCAGCAGGCCGGGACAGTCCTACAATGAGCAGTTCTTC
>TRBJ2-1|TRBV7-8|TRBD1|many
CASRGDRGGYNEQFF
TGTGCCAGCAGGGGGGACAGGGGCGGGTACAATGAGCAGTTCTTC
>TRBJ2-7|TRBV6-1|NA|NA
CASSFQGRVYEQYF
TGTGCCAGCAGTTTCCAGGGCCGGGTCTACGAGCAGTACTTC
>TRBJ2-5|TRBV7-9|NA|NA
CASSYKQHQETQYF
TGTGCCAGCAGCTATAAACAGCATCAAGAGACCCAGTACTTC
>TRBJ1-1|TRBV25-1|NA|many
CASSRVAGDTEAFF
TGTGCCAGCAGCCGCGTGGCAGGAGACACTGAAGCTTTCTTT
>TRBJ1-5|TRBV7-2|TRBD1|NA
CASSPWAGGQQPQHF
TGTGCCAGCAGCCCCTGGGCAGGGGGCCAGCAGCCCCAGCATTTT
>TRBJ2-5|TRBV6-5|TRBD2|NA
CASSNAGGRETQYF
TGTGCCAGCAGCAACGCGGGGGGGCGAGAGACCCAGTACTTC
>TRBJ2-3|TRBV12-3/TRBV12-4|TRBD2|NA
CASSPSLSLAGGRDTQYF
TGTGCCAGCAGTCCCTCCCTTTCACTAGCGGGGGGGAGAGATACGCAGTATTTT
>TRBJ2-2|TRBV4-1|NA|few
CASSQVANTGELFF
TGCGCCAGCAGCCAAGTTGCAAACACCGGGGAGCTGTTTTTT
>TRBJ2-4|TRBV15|NA|NA
CVTSREGIMVQYF
TGTGTCACCAGCAGAGAGGGTATAATGGTTCAGTACTTC
>TRBJ2-1|TRBV29-1|TRBD1|NA
CSAVGRGPYNEQFF
TGCAGCGCGGTAGGTAGGGGGCCTTACAATGAGCAGTTCTTC
>TRBJ2-7|TRBV20-1|NA|few
CSARDMDFFYEQYF
TGCAGTGCTAGAGATATGGACTTCTTCTACGAGCAGTACTTC
>TRBJ1-5|TRBV7-2|NA|few
CASSLAFGDQPQHF
TGTGCCAGCAGCTTAGCCTTCGGGGATCAGCCCCAGCATTTT
>TRBJ2-5|TRBV14|NA|NA
CASSQAGQMQTQYF
TGTGCCAGCAGCCAAGCCGGACAGATGCAGACCCAGTACTTC
>TRBJ2-4|TRBV11-2|TRBD2|many
CASSTERGLAKNIQYF
TGTGCCAGCAGCACCGAGCGGGGTTTAGCCAAAAACATTCAGTACTTC
>TRBJ2-5|TRBV7-7|TRBD2|few
CASSRGLAGVETQYF
TGTGCCAGCAGCCGGGGACTAGCGGGGGTCGAGACCCAGTACTTC
>TRBJ1-1|TRBV29-1|NA|many
CSVVEVLSTEAFF
TGCAGCGTTGTTGAGGTTTTAAGCACTGAAGCTTTCTTT
>TRBJ1-2|TRBV7-9|NA|few
CASSLGEGTYGYTF
TGTGCCAGCAGCTTAGGAGAGGGAACCTATGGCTACACCTTC
>TRBJ1-1|TRBV13|NA|many
CASSLESLRGGRNTEAFF
TGTGCCAGCAGCTTAGAGTCTTTACGAGGGGGTAGGAACACTGAAGCTTTCTTT
>TRBJ1-6|TRBV7-9|NA|many
CASSLDLSVSTLHF
TGTGCCAGCAGCTTAGATCTGTCAGTATCGACCCTCCACTTT
>TRBJ2-4|TRBV10-2|NA|NA
CASSEPGRGGNIQYF
TGCGCCAGCAGTGAGCCGGGGAGGGGGGGAAACATTCAGTACTTC
>TRBJ2-7|TRBV6-1|TRBD1|many
CASSLTGESEQYF
TGTGCCAGCAGTCTTACAGGGGAAAGCGAGCAGTACTTC
>TRBJ2-7|TRBV4-3|NA|NA
CASSQGQISYEQYF
TGCGCCAGCAGCCAAGGGCAGATTTCCTACGAGCAGTACTTC
>TRBJ2-6|TRBV2|NA|NA
CASSEGDSGANVLTF
TGTGCCAGCAGTGAAGGGGATTCTGGGGCCAACGTCCTGACTTTC